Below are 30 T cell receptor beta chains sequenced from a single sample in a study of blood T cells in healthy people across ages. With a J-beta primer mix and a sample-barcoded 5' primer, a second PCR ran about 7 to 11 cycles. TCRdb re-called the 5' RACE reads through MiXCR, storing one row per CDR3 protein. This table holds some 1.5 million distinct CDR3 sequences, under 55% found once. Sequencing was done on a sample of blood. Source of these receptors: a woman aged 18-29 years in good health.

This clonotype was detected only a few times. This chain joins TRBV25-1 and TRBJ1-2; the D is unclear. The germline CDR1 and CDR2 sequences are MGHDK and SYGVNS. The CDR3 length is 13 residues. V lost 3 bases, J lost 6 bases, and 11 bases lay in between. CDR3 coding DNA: TGTGCCAGCAGTGAGCCCGGGCACGATGGCTACACCTTC. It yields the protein CASSEPGHDGYTF.

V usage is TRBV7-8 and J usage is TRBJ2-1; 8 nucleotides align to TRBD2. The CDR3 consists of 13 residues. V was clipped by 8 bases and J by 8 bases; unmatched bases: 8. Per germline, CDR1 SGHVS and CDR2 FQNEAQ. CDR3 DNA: TGTGCCAGCGGCTCCGGGACTAGAGATGAGCAGTTCTTC. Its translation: CASGSGTRDEQFF.

The CDR3 nucleotides read TGTGCCACCGGACAGGGCGAAGGTTATGGCTACACCTTC. Translating gives CATGQGEGYGYTF. The rearrangement links TRBV9 to TRBJ1-2; 8 bases map to TRBD1. The CDR3 has 13 amino acids. Germline V gene sequence: CDR1 SGDLS, CDR2 YYNGEE. With 9 bases clipped from V and 5 bases from J, the junction kept 9 bases outside the gene matches.

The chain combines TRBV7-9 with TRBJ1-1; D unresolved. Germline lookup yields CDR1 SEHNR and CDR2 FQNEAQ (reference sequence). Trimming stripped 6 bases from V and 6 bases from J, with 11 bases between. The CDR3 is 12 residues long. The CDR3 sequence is CASRQHGAEAFF. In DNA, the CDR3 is TGTGCCAGCAGACAACATGGGGCTGAAGCTTTCTTT.

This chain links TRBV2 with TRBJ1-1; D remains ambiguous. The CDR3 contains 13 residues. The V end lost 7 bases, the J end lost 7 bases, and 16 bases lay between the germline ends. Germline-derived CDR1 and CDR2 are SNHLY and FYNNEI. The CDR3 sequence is CASNARSRGEAFF. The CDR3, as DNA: TGTGCCAGCAATGCTAGGAGCCGAGGTGAAGCTTTCTTT.

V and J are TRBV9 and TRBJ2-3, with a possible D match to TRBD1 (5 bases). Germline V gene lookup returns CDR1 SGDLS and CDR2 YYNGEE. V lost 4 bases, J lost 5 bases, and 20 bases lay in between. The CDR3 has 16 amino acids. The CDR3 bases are TGTGCCAGCAGCCCGAATGGGGCGCTGCGGAAAGATACGCAGTATTTT. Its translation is CASSPNGALRKDTQYF.

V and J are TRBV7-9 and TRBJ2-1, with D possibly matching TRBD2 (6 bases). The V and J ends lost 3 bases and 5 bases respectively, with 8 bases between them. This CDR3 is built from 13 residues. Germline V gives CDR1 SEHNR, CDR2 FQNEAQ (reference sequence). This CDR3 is CASSFTSNNEQFF. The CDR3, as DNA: TGTGCCAGCAGCTTTACTAGCAACAATGAGCAGTTCTTC.

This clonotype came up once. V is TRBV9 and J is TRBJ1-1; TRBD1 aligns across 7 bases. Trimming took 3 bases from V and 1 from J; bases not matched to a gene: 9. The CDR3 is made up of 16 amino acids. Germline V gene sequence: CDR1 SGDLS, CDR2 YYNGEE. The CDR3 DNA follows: TGTGCCAGCAGCGGCCCCTGGACAGGCGCGAACACTGAAGCTTTCTTT. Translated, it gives CASSGPWTGANTEAFF.

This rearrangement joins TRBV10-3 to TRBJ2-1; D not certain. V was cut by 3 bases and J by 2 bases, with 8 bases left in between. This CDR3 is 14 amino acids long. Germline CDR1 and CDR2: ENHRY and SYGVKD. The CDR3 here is CAISDSSAYNEQFF. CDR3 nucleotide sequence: TGTGCCATCAGTGACAGCAGCGCCTACAATGAGCAGTTCTTC.

The CDR3 sequence: CSARTSGFTDTQYF. The CDR3 nucleotides read TGCAGTGCTAGAACTAGCGGTTTCACAGATACGCAGTATTTT. This rearrangement joins TRBV20-1 to TRBJ2-3, with 8 nucleotides matching TRBD2. The germline V gene encodes CDR1 DFQATT and CDR2 SNEGSKA (reference sequence). The CDR3 is 14 amino acids. The junction had 3 bases not matched to a gene; V was cut back by 2 bases and J by 2 bases.

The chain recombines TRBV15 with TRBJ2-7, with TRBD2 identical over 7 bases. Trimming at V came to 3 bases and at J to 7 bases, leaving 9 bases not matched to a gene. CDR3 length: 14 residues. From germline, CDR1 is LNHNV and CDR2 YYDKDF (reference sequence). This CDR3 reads CATSSGGNYNEQYF. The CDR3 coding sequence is TGTGCCACCAGCAGCGGGGGGAACTACAATGAGCAGTACTTC.

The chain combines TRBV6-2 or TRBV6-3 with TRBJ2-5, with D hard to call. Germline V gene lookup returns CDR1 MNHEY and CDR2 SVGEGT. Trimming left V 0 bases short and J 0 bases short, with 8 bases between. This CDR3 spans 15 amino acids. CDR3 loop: CASSYSQSNQETQYF. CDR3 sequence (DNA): TGTGCCAGCAGTTACTCGCAGAGCAACCAAGAGACCCAGTACTTC.

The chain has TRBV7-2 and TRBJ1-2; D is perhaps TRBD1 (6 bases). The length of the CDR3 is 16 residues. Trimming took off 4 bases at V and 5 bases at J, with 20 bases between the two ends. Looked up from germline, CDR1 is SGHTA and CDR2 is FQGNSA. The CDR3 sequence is CASSSQGRGGVYGYTF. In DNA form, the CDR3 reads TGTGCCAGCAGCTCCCAAGGCAGGGGTGGAGTTTATGGCTACACCTTC.

The CDR3 loop reads CASSSDRDPGNTIYF. The CDR3 DNA follows: TGTGCCAGCAGCTCTGACAGGGACCCTGGAAACACCATATATTTT. The V call is TRBV13, the J call TRBJ1-3; 7 nucleotides align to TRBD1. The CDR3 totals 15 residues. Germline CDR1 and CDR2: PRHDT and FYEKMQ (reference sequence). The V and J ends lost 4 bases and 2 bases, in that order; junction bases with no gene match: 5.

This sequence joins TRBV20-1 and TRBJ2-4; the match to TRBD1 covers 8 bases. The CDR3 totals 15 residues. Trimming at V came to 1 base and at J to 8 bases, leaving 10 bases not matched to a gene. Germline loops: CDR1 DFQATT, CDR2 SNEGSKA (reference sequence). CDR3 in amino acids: CSARGTGPKWYIQYF. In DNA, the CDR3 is TGCAGTGCTAGAGGGACAGGGCCCAAATGGTACATTCAGTACTTC.

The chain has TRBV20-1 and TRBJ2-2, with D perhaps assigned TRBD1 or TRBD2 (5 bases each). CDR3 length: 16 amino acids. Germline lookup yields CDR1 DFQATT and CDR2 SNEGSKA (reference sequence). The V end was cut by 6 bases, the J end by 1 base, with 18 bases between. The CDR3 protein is CSATGTGRLNTGELFF. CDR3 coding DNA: TGCAGTGCAACCGGCACGGGGCGGCTGAACACCGGGGAGCTGTTTTTT.

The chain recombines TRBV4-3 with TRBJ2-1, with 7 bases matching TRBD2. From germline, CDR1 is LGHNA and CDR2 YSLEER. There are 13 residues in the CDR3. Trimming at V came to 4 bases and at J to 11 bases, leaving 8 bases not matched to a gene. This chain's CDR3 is CASSPGLGTKQFF. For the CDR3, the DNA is TGCGCCAGCAGCCCAGGCTTGGGGACTAAGCAGTTCTTC.

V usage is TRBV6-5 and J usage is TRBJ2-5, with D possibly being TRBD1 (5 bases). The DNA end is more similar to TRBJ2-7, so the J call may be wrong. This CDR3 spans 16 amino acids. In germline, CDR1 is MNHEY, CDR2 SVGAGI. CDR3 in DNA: TGTGCCAGCAGTTACTCGAAAGCAGGGTATTACGACGAGCAGTACTTC. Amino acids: CASSYSKAGYYDEQYF.

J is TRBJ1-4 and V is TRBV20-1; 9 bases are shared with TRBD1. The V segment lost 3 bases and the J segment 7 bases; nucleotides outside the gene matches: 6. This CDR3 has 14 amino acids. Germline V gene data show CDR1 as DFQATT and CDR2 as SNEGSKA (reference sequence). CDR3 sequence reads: CSARETGGSEKLFF. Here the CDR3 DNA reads TGCAGTGCTAGGGAAACAGGGGGCTCTGAAAAACTGTTTTTT.

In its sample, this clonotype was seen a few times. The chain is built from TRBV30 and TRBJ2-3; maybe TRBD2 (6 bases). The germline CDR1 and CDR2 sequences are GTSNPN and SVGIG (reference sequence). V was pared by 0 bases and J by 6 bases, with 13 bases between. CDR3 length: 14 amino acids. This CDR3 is CAWSVGGVSDTQYF. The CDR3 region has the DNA TGTGCCTGGAGTGTAGGAGGGGTGTCTGATACGCAGTATTTT.

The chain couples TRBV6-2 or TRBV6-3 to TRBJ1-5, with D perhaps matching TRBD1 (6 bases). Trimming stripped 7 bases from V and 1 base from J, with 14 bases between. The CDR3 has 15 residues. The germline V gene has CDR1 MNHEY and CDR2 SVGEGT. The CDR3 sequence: CASTPYGQSNQPQHF. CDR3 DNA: TGTGCCAGCACGCCATACGGACAGAGCAATCAGCCCCAGCATTTT.

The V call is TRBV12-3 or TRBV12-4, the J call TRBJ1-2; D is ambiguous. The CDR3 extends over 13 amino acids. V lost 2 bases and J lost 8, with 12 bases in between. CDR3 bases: TGTGCCAGCAGTTTATGGGAGACCAGAGGCTACACCTTC. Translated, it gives CASSLWETRGYTF.

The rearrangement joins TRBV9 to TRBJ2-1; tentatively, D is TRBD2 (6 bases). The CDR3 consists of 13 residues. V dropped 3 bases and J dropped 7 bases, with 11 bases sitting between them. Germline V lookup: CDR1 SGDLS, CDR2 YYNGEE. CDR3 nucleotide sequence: TGTGCCAGCAGCGCGAATAGCGGTAATGAGCAGTTCTTC. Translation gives CASSANSGNEQFF.

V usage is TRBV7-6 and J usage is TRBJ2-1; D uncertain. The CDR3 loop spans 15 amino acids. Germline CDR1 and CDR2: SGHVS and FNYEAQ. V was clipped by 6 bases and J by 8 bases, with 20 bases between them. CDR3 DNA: TGTGCCAGCAGAAGTCAAGCCCATTTTAGGGATGAGCAGTTCTTC. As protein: CASRSQAHFRDEQFF.

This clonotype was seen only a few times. CDR3 residues: CASSLLGGVPSGANVLTF. CDR3 DNA sequence: TGTGCCAGCAGTCTGCTCGGAGGGGTTCCCTCTGGGGCCAACGTCCTGACTTTC. The rearrangement links TRBV27 to TRBJ2-6, with D tentatively TRBD2 (6 bases). Trimming left V 5 bases short and J 0 bases short, with 17 bases between. Germline V CDR1 and CDR2: MNHEY, SMNVEV (reference sequence). The CDR3 is made up of 18 amino acids.

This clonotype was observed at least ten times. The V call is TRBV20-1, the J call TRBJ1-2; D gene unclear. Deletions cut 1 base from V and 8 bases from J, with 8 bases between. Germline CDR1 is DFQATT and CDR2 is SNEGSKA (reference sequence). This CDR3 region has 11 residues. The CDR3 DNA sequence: TGCAGTGCTAGAGGCCACGAGGGCTACACCTTC. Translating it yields CSARGHEGYTF.

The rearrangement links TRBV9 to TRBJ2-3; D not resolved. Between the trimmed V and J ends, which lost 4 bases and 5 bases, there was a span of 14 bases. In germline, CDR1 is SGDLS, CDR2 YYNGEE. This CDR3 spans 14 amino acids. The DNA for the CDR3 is TGTGCCAGCAGCAGGTCCCTGAATGGAGATACGCAGTATTTT. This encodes CASSRSLNGDTQYF.

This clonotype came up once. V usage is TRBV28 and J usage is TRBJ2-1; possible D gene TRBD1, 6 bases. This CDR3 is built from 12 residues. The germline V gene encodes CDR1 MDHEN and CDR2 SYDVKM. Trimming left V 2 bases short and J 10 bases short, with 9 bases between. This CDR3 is CASSLLRGEQFF. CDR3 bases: TGTGCCAGCAGTTTACTTAGGGGGGAGCAGTTCTTC.

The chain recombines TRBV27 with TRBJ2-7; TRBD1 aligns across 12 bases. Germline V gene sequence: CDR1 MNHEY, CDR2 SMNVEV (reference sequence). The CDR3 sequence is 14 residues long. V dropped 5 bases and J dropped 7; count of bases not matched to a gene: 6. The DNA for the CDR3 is TGTGCCAGCAGTCGAGGGACAGGGGGCAATGAGCAGTACTTC. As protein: CASSRGTGGNEQYF.

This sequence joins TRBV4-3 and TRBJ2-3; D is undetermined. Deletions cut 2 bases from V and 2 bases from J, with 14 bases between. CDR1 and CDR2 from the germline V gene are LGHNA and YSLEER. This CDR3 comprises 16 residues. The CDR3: CASSQQGGPSTDTQYF. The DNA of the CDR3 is TGCGCCAGCAGCCAACAAGGCGGACCCTCCACAGATACGCAGTATTTT.